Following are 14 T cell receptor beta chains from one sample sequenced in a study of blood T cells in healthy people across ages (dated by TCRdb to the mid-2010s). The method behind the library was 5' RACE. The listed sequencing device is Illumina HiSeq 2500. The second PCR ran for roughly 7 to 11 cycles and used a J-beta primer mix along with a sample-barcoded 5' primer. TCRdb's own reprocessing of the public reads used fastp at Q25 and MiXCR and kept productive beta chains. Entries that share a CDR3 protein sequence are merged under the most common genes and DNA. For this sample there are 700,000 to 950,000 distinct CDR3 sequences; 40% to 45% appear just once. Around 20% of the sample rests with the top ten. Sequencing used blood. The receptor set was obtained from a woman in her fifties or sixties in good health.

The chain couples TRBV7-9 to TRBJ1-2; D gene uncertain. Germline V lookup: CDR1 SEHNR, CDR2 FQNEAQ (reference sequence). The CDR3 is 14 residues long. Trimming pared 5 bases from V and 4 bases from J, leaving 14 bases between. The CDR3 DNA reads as TGTGCCAGCAGCGTAGACGGGAACATCTATGGCTACACCTTC. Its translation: CASSVDGNIYGYTF.

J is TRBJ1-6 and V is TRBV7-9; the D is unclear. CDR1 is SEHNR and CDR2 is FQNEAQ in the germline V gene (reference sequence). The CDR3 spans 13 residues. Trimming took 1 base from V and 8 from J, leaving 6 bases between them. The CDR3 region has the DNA TGTGCCAGCAGCTTAGATAATCATTCACCCCTCCACTTT. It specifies CASSLDNHSPLHF.

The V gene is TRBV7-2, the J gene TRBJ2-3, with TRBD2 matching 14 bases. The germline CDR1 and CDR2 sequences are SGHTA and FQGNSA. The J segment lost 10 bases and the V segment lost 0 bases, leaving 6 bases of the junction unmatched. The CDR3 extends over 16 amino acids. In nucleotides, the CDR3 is TGTGCCAGCAGCTTAGCGGCCGGGACTAGCGGGGGTTCGCAGTATTTT. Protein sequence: CASSLAAGTSGGSQYF.

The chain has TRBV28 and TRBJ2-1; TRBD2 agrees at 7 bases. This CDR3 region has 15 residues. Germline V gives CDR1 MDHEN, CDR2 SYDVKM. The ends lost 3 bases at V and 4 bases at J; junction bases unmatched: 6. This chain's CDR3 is CASSFVSGAYNEQFF. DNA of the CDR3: TGTGCCAGCAGTTTTGTGAGCGGGGCTTACAATGAGCAGTTCTTC.

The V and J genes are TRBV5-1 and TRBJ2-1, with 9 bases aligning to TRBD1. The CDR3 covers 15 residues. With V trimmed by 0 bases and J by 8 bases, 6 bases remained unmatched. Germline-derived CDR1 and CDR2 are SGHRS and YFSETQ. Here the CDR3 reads CASSLEGQGGDEQFF. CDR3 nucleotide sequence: TGCGCCAGCAGCTTGGAGGGACAGGGTGGGGATGAGCAGTTCTTC.

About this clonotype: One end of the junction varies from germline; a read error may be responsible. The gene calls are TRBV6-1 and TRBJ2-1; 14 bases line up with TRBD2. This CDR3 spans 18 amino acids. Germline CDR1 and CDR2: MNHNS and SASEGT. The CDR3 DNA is TGTGCCTGCAGTGACCGGACGGGACTAGCGGGAGCCTACAATGAGCAGTTCTTC. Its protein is CACSDRTGLAGAYNEQFF.

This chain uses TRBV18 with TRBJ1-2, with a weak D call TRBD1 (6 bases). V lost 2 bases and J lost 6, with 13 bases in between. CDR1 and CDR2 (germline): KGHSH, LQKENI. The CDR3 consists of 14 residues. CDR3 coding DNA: TGTGCCAGCTCACCAACGGACACAGGGAATGGCTACACCTTC. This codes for CASSPTDTGNGYTF. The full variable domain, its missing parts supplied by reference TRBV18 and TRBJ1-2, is NAGVMQNPRHLVRRRGQEARLRCSPMKGHSHVYWYRQLPEEGLKFMVYLQKENIIDESGMPKERFSAEFPKEGPSILRIQQVVRGDSAAYFCASSPTDTGNGYTFGSGTRLTVV.

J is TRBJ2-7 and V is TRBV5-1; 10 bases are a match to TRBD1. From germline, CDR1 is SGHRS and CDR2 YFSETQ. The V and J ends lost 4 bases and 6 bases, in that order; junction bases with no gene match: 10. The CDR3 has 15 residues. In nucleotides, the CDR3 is TGCGCCAGCAGCGCGGGACAGGGGAGGATGGGCGAGCAGTACTTC. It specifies CASSAGQGRMGEQYF. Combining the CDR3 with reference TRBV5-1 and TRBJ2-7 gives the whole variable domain KAGVTQTPRYLIKTRGQQVTLSCSPISGHRSVSWYQQTPGQGLQFLFEYFSETQRNKGNFPGRFSGRQFSNSRSEMNVSTLELGDSALYLCASSAGQGRMGEQYFGPGTRLTVT.

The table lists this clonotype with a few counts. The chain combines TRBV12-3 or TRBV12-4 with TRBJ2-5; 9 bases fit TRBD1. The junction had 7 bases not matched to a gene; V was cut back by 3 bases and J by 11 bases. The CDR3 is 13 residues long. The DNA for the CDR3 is TGTGCCAGCAGTTTGGAGCCAGGGACAGGGCAGTACTTC. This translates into CASSLEPGTGQYF.

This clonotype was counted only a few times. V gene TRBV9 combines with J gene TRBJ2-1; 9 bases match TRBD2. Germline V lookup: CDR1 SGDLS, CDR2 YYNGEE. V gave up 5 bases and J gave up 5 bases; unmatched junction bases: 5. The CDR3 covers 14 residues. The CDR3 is CASSTSGRNNEQFF. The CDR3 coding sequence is TGTGCCAGCAGTACCAGCGGGAGGAACAATGAGCAGTTCTTC.

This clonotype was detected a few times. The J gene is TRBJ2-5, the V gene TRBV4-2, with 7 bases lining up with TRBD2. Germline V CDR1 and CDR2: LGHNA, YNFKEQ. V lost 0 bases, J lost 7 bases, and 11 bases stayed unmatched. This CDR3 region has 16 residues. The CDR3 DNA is TGTGCCAGCAGCCAAGATCTTCGAGCGGGGAGGGGGACCCAGTACTTC. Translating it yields CASSQDLRAGRGTQYF.

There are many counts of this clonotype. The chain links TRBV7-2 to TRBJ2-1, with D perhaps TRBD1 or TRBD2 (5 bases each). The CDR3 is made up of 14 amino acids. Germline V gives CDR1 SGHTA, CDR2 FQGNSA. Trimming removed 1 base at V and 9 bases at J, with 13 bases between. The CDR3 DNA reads TGTGCCAGCAGCTTAGATAGATCTGGGGGTGAGCAGTTCTTC. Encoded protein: CASSLDRSGGEQFF. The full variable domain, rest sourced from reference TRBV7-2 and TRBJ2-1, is GAGVSQSPSNKVTEKGKDVELRCDPISGHTALYWYRQSLGQGLEFLIYFQGNSAPDKSGLPSDRFSAERTGGSVSTLTIQRTQQEDSAVYLCASSLDRSGGEQFFGPGTRLTVL.

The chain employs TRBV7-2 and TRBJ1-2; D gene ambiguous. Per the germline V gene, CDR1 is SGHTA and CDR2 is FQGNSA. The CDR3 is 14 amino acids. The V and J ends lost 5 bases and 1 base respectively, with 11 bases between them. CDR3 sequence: CASSPPVGNYGYTF. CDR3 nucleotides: TGTGCCAGCAGCCCCCCGGTGGGTAACTATGGCTACACCTTC.

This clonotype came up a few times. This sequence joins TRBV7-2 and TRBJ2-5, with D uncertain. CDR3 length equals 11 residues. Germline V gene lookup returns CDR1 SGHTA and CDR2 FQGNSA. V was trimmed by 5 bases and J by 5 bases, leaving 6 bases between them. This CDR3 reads CASSTSETQYF. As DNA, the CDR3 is TGTGCCAGCAGCACCTCCGAGACCCAGTACTTC.